This TCR beta chain was sequenced for a study of PD-1 blockade in classical Hodgkin lymphoma. Every patient relapsed after autologous stem cell transplantation, and brentuximab vedotin exposure varied. Per germline, CDR1 KGHSH and CDR2 LQKENI. Unmatched junction bases numbered 4, after V lost 7 bases and J lost 5 bases. This CDR3 contains 12 residues. General study points: After ASCT, patients who started nivolumab under 1 year later were excluded. Complete responders' baseline diversity resembled that of newly diagnosed patients. When set against healthy donors, newly diagnosed patients were reported to show lower baseline TCR diversity.

Sequencing used immunoSEQ multiplex PCR; TCRdb keeps in-frame clones, though not all of them. The sample shows approximately 61,000 clones, around 91% of them seen only once. With respect to this clone: No antigen is known for it.

The starting material was peripheral blood mononuclear cells (PBMCs), obtained at baseline. The clonotype comes from a human donor with classical Hodgkin lymphoma. The chain couples TRBV18 to TRBJ1-2; 7 bases map to TRBD1. CDR3 coding DNA: TGTGCCAGCTGGGGACAGACTTATGGCTACACCTTC. This gives the protein CASWGQTYGYTF. Complete variable domain (other parts from reference TRBV18 and TRBJ1-2): NAGVMQNPRHLVRRRGQEARLRCSPMKGHSHVYWYRQLPEEGLKFMVYLQKENIIDESGMPKERFSAEFPKEGPSILRIQQVVRGDSAAYFCASWGQTYGYTFGSGTRLTVV.